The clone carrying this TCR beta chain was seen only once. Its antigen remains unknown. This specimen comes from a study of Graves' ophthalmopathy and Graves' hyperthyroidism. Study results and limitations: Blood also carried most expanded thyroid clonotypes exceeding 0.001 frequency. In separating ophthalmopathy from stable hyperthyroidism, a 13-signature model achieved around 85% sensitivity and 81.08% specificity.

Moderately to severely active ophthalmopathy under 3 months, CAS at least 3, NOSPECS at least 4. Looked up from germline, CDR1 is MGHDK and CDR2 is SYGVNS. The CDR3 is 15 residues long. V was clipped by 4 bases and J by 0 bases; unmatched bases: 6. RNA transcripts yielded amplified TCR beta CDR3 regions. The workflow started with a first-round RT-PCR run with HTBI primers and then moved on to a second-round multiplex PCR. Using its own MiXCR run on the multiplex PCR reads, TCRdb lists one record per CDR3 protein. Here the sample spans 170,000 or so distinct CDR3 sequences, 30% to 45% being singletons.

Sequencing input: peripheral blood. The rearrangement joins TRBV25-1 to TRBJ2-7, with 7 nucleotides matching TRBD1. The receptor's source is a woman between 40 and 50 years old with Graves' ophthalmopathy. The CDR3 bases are TGTGCCAGCAGTGGAAAGACAGGGTACTCCTACGAGCAGTACTTC. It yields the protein CASSGKTGYSYEQYF.